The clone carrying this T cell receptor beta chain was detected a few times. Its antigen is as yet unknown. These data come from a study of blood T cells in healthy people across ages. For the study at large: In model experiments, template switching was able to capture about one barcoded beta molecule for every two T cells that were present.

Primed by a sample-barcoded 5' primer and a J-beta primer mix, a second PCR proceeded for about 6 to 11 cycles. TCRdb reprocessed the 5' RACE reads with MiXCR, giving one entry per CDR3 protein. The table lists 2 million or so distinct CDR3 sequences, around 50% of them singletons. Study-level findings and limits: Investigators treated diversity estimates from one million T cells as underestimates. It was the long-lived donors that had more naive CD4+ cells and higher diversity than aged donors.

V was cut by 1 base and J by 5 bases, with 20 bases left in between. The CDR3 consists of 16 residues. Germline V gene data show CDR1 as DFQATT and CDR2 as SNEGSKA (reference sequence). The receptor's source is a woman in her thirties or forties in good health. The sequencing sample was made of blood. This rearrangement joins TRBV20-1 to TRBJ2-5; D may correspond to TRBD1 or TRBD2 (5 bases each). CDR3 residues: CSARVSRGPRRETQYF. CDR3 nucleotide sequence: TGCAGTGCTAGAGTGTCCCGGGGCCCTAGGAGGGAGACCCAGTACTTC.